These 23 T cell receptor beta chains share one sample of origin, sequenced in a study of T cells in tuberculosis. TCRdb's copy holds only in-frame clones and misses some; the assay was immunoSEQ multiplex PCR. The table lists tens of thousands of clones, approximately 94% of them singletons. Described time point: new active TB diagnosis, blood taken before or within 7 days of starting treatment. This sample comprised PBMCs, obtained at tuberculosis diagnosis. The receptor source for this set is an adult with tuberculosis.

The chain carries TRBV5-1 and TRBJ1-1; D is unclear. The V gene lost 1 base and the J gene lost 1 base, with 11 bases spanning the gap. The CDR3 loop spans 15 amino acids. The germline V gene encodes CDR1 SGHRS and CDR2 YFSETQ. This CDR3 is CASSLYVTQNTEAFF. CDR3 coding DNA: TGCGCCAGCAGCTTGTACGTGACACAGAACACTGAAGCTTTCTTT.

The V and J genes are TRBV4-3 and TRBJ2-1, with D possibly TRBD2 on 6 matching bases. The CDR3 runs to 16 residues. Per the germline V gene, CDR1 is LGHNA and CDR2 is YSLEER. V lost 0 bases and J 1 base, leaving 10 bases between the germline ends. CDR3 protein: CASSQDPGVSYNEQFF. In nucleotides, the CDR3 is TGCGCCAGCAGCCAAGATCCGGGGGTGTCCTACAATGAGCAGTTCTTC.

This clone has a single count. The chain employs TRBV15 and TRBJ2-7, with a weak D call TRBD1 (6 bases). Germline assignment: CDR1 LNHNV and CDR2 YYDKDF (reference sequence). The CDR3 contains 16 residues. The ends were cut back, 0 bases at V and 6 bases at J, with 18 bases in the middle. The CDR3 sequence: CATSRDLGTTPREQYF. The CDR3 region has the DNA TGTGCCACCAGCAGAGATCTGGGGACAACGCCTCGCGAGCAGTACTTC.

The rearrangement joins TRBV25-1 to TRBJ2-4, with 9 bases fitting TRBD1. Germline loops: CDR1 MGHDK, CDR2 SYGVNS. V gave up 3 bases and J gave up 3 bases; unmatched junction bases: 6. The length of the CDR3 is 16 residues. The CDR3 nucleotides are TGTGCCAGCAGTGAGGGACAGGGTGGAGGCAAAAACATTCAGTACTTC. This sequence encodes CASSEGQGGGKNIQYF.

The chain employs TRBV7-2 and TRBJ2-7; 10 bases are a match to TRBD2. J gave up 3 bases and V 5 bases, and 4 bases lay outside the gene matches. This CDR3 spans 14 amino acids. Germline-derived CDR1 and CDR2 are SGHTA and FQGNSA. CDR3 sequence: CASSEGTSVYEQYF. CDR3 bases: TGTGCCAGCAGCGAGGGGACTAGCGTCTACGAGCAGTACTTC.

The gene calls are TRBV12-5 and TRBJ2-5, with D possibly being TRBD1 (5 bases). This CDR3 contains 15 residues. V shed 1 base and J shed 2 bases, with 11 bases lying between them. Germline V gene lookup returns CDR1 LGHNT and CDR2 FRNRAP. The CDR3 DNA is TGTGCTAGTGGTTTGGGGGCAGGGCTACAAGAGACCCAGTACTTC. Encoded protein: CASGLGAGLQETQYF. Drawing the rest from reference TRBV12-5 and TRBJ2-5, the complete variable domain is DARVTQTPRHKVTEMGQEVTMRCQPILGHNTVFWYRQTMMQGLELLAYFRNRAPLDDSGMPKDRFSAEMPDATLATLKIQPSEPRDSAVYFCASGLGAGLQETQYFGPGTRLLVL.

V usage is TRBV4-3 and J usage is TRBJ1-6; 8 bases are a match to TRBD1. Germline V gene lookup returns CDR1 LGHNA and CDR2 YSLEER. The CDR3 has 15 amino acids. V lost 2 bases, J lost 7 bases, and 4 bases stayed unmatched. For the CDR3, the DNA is TGCGCCAGCAGCCAAAGGACAGGGAGGAATTCACCCCTCCACTTT. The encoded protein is CASSQRTGRNSPLHF.

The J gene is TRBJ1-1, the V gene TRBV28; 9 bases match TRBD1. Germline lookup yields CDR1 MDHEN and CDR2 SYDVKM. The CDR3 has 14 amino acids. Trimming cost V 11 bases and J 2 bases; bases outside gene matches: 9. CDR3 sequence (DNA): TGTGCCGTTCCCCCGGGACAGGGAAACACTGAAGCTTTCTTT. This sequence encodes CAVPPGQGNTEAFF.

CDR3 coding DNA: TGTGCCAGCAGCCAACCAGACAGGGTACGTGGAGGCGAGCAGTACTTC. This sequence encodes CASSQPDRVRGGEQYF. The V and J genes are TRBV4-2 and TRBJ2-7; 7 nucleotides agree with TRBD1. Looked up from germline, CDR1 is LGHNA and CDR2 is YNFKEQ. V dropped 2 bases and J dropped 6; count of bases not matched to a gene: 13. This CDR3 spans 16 amino acids.

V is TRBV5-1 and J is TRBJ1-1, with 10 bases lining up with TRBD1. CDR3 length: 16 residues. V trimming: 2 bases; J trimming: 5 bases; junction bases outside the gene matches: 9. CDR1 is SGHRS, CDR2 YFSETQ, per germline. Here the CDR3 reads CASSFGTTGGGTEAFF. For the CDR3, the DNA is TGCGCCAGCAGCTTCGGGACGACAGGGGGCGGAACTGAAGCTTTCTTT.

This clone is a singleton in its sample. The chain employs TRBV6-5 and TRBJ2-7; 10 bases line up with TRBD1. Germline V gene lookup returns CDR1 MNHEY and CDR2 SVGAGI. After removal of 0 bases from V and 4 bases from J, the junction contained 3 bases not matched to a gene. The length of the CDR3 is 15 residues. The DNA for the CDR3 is TGTGCCAGCAGTTACTCGGGGACAGGGGAATACGAGCAGTACTTC. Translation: CASSYSGTGEYEQYF.

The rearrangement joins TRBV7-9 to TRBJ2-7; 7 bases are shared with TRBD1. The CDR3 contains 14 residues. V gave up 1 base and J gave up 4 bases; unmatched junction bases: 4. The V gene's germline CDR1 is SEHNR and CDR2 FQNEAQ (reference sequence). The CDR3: CASSLEGGWYEQYF. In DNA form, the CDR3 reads TGTGCCAGCAGCTTAGAAGGGGGCTGGTACGAGCAGTACTTC.

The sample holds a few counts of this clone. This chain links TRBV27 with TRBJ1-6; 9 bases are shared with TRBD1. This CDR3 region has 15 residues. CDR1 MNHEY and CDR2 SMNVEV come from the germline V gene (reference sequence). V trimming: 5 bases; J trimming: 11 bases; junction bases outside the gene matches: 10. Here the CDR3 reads CASSPPGTGFAPLHF. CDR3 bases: TGTGCCAGCAGTCCCCCCGGGACAGGGTTTGCACCCCTCCACTTT.

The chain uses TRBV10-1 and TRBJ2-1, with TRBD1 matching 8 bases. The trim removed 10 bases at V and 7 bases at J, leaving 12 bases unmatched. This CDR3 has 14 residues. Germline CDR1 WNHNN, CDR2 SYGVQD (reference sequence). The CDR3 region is CATRTLDRVNEQFF. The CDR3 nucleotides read TGCGCCACCAGAACCCTGGACAGGGTTAATGAGCAGTTCTTC.

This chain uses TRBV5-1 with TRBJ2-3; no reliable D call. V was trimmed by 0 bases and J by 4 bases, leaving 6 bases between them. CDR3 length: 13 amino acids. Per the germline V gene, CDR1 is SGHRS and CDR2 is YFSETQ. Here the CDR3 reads CASSLDVADTQYF. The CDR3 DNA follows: TGCGCCAGCAGCTTGGATGTCGCAGATACGCAGTATTTT.

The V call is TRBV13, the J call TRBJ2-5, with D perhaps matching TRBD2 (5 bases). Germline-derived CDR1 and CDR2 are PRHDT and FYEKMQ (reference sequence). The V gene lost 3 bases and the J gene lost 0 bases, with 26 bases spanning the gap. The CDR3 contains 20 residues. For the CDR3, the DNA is TGTGCCAGCAGCTTTTCTACGGGGTCAACGTCGCCGTTGTACCAAGAGACCCAGTACTTC. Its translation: CASSFSTGSTSPLYQETQYF.

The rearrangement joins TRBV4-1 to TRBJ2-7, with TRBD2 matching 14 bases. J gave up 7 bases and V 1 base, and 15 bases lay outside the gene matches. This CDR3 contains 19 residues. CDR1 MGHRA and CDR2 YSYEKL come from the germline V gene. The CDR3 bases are TGCGCCAGCAGCCAAGGACTGGGGACTAGCGGGGGCGGAGTAGGGGAGCAGTACTTC. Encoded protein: CASSQGLGTSGGGVGEQYF.

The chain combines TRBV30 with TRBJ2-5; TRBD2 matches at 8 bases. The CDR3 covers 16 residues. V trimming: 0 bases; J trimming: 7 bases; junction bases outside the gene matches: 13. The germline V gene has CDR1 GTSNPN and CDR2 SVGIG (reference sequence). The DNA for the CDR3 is TGTGCCTGGAGTGTGGTCGGGGGGGATCTCTTCGGGACCCAGTACTTC. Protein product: CAWSVVGGDLFGTQYF. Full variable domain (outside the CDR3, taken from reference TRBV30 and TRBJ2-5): SQTIHQWPATLVQPVGSPLSLECTVEGTSNPNLYWYRQAAGRGLQLLFYSVGIGQISSEVPQNLSASRPQDRQFILSSKKLLLSDSGFYLCAWSVVGGDLFGTQYFGPGTRLLVL.

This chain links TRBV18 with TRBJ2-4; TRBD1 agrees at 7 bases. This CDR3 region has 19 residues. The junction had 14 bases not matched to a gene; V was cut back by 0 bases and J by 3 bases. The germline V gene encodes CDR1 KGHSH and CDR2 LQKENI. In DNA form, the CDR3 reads TGTGCCAGCTCACCACCCAGGACAGGTTCCAGGGCCGACAAAAACATTCAGTACTTC. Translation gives CASSPPRTGSRADKNIQYF.

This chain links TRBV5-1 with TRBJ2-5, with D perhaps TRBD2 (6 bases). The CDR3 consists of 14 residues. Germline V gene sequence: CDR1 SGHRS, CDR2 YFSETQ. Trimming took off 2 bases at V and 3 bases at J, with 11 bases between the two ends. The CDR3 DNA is TGCGCCAGCAGCTTAGAGTGGGGGGAAGAGACCCAGTACTTC. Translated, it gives CASSLEWGEETQYF.

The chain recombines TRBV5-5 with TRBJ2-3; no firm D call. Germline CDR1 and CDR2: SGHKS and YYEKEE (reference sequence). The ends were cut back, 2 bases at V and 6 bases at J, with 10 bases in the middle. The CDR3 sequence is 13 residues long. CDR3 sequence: CASSLPGLDTQYF. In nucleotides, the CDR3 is TGTGCCAGCAGCTTACCAGGTCTGGATACGCAGTATTTT.

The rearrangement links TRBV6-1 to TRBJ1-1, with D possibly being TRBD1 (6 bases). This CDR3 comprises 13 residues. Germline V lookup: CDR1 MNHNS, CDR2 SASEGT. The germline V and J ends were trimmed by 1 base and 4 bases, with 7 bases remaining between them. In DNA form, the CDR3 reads TGTGCCAGCAGTGAAGGGGACACCACTGAAGCTTTCTTT. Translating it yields CASSEGDTTEAFF.

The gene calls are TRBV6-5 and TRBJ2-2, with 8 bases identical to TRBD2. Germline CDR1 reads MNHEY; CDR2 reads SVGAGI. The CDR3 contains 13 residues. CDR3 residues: CATAGGNTGELFF. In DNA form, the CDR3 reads TGTGCTACGGCGGGGGGCAACACCGGGGAGCTGTTTTTT.